The TCR beta chain under discussion was sequenced for a study of blood T cell repertoires in COVID-19. Study summary: From the United States, Italy and Spain came samples of acute and convalescent COVID-19.

Germline V gene data show CDR1 as MNHEY and CDR2 as SVGAGI. J lost 10 bases, V lost 0 bases, and 5 bases had no gene match. This CDR3 has 14 amino acids. Only in-frame clones appear in the TCRdb table, and some are missing; sequencing was by immunoSEQ multiplex PCR. Here the sample spans 220,000 or so clones, about three quarters being singletons. The sample was peripheral blood. The sequence was obtained from a woman in her 70s with acute or convalescent COVID-19. The rearrangement links TRBV6-5 to TRBJ2-1, with 8 bases matching TRBD1. The CDR3 protein is CASSYSQGAREQFF. The CDR3 bases are TGTGCCAGCAGTTACTCGCAGGGGGCTCGGGAGCAGTTCTTC.